The sample holds many counts of the clone carrying this T cell receptor (beta chain). This sample stems from a study of T cells in Graves' hyperthyroidism and ophthalmopathy. Study as a whole: Peripheral blood was taken when the disease was first diagnosed, before any treatment began.

A lack of ophthalmopathy progression within 18 months defined stable Graves' hyperthyroidism. This CDR3 has 14 amino acids. The ends were cut back, 2 bases at V and 1 base at J, with 6 bases in the middle. Germline CDR1 reads KGHSH; CDR2 reads LQKENI. TCR beta CDR3 sequences were amplified from RNA transcripts. In the first-round RT-PCR of the TCR CDR3, the HTBI primer set was used. Using its own MiXCR run on the multiplex PCR reads, TCRdb lists one record per CDR3 protein. The data contain approximately 400,000 distinct CDR3 sequences, more than 12% of them singletons. This sequence was found in a woman aged 30 to 39 with Graves' hyperthyroidism. The sequenced sample consisted of blood. V and J are TRBV18 and TRBJ2-1; D call uncertain. The CDR3 bases are TGTGCCAGCTCACCATCTGCTTCCTACAATGAGCAGTTCTTC. Translated, it gives CASSPSASYNEQFF.